One sample yielded the 8 T cell receptor beta chains listed below, sequenced in a study of regulatory T cells in long-lasting Graves disease. According to the study, TCR beta libraries were built with iRepertoire HTBI primers and CDR3-region Arm-PCR. In TCRdb, the multiplex PCR reads were re-called with MiXCR into one record per CDR3 protein. Found here are 580,000 or so distinct CDR3 sequences, about 16% of them singletons; the top ten hold 12%. Documented time point: newly diagnosed GD, antithyroid drugs for less than 3 months. The TCR library used RNA extracted from PBMCs. Another study also made use of these data, one on T cells in Graves' hyperthyroidism and ophthalmopathy.

Sample: peripheral blood mononuclear cells (PBMCs), taken at new diagnosis, from a patient treated with antithyroid drugs. The receptors derive from a man younger than 35 with Graves disease.

The chain links TRBV28 to TRBJ2-3; 8 positions match TRBD2. The CDR3 consists of 18 residues. CDR1 and CDR2 (germline): MDHEN, SYDVKM. V trimming: 5 bases; J trimming: 2 bases; junction bases outside the gene matches: 15. CDR3 residues: CASSPRTSRRSPTDTQYF. Written as DNA, the CDR3 is TGTGCCAGCAGTCCCAGGACTAGCAGGAGAAGTCCCACAGATACGCAGTATTTT.

This clonotype occurred many times. The genes are TRBV20-1 and TRBJ2-7, with unresolved D. Germline CDR1 DFQATT, CDR2 SNEGSKA (reference sequence). Trimming took 3 bases from V and 0 from J, leaving 12 bases between them. This CDR3 contains 14 residues. The CDR3 spells CSASGDLSSYEQYF. DNA for the CDR3: TGCAGTGCTAGCGGCGACCTGAGCTCCTACGAGCAGTACTTC.

The genes are TRBV5-1 and TRBJ2-4; D gene unclear. Germline V gene sequence: CDR1 SGHRS, CDR2 YFSETQ. The CDR3 is 13 residues long. V dropped 6 bases and J dropped 0 bases, with 7 bases sitting between them. The CDR3 nucleotides are TGCGCCAGCACGGACCTAGCCAAAAACATTCAGTACTTC. It is translated as CASTDLAKNIQYF.

This clonotype was recorded at least ten times. This rearrangement joins TRBV2 to TRBJ1-1; D is unclear. Trimming cost V 4 bases and J 6 bases, with 12 bases left between them. From germline, CDR1 is SNHLY and CDR2 FYNNEI. The CDR3 has 13 residues. The CDR3 protein is CASSAGFKAEAFF. The CDR3 DNA reads TGTGCCAGCAGTGCCGGTTTTAAGGCTGAAGCTTTCTTT.

This clonotype was seen many times. This chain connects TRBV7-2 to TRBJ2-7; 8 bases line up with TRBD1. This CDR3 comprises 16 residues. The V gene end was trimmed by 5 bases and the J gene end by 3 bases; junction bases not matched to a gene: 12. Germline values: CDR1 SGHTA, CDR2 FQGNSA. CDR3 sequence: CASSPEPGQAHYEQYF. CDR3 coding DNA: TGTGCCAGCAGCCCCGAACCGGGACAGGCCCACTACGAGCAGTACTTC.

The chain employs TRBV30 and TRBJ1-1; tentatively, D is TRBD1 (6 bases). This CDR3 has 15 amino acids. Trimming removed 4 bases from V and 0 bases from J, with 15 bases in between. The germline CDR1 and CDR2 sequences are GTSNPN and SVGIG (reference sequence). The CDR3 DNA reads as TGTGCCTGGACAGGGGTCTCGGGCTTGAACACTGAAGCTTTCTTT. The encoded protein is CAWTGVSGLNTEAFF.

This clonotype has only a few counts. The rearrangement links TRBV5-1 to TRBJ1-3; D possibly corresponds to TRBD1 (5 bases). The CDR3 totals 14 residues. Germline values: CDR1 SGHRS, CDR2 YFSETQ. The V and J ends lost 4 bases and 0 bases respectively, with 8 bases between them. This CDR3 is CASSPDNSGNTIYF. In nucleotides, the CDR3 is TGCGCCAGCAGCCCGGACAACTCTGGAAACACCATATATTTT. The full variable domain, with the rest looked up from reference TRBV5-1 and TRBJ1-3, is KAGVTQTPRYLIKTRGQQVTLSCSPISGHRSVSWYQQTPGQGLQFLFEYFSETQRNKGNFPGRFSGRQFSNSRSEMNVSTLELGDSALYLCASSPDNSGNTIYFGEGSWLTVV.

This chain joins TRBV6-1 and TRBJ2-5; D is ambiguous. The CDR3 is made up of 14 amino acids. From germline, CDR1 is MNHNS and CDR2 SASEGT. Trimming left V 6 bases short and J 4 bases short, with 15 bases between. The CDR3 region is CASSLNPKGETQYF. As DNA, the CDR3 is TGTGCCAGCAGCTTAAATCCCAAGGGAGAGACCCAGTACTTC.